This TCR beta chain was sequenced in a study of Tregs in tolerant kidney transplant recipients. General study findings and limits: The small number of patients limits these findings pending further validation. This study did not directly address biological reproducibility.

Data came from immunoSEQ multiplex PCR; TCRdb stores just in-frame clones and leaves some out. Here the sample spans 35,000 to 55,000 clones, roughly 89% being singletons. Trimming took 3 bases from V and 5 from J, leaving 8 bases between them. Germline V gives CDR1 SGHAT, CDR2 FQNNGV. The CDR3 is 14 residues long. A remark on this clone: What it recognizes is unknown.

Thawed PBMCs were FACS-sorted into unstimulated CD4+CD25+CD127- regulatory T cells, CD4+CD25- non-regulatory cells, CD4 and CD8 cells. Before regulatory T cell sorting, thawed PBMCs rested overnight at 37°C in 200 IU/ml IL-2. The rearrangement links TRBV11-2 to TRBJ1-6; D not certain. The specimen sequenced was Tregs from blood. The sequence was collected from a human donor in good health. The CDR3 loop is CASSFGGNNSPLHF. CDR3 coding DNA: TGTGCCAGCAGCTTCGGCGGGAATAATTCACCCCTCCACTTT.